This is a list of T cell receptor beta chains from one sample in a study of graft-versus-host responses after intestinal transplantation. TCRdb keeps only in-frame clones here, not all; method: immunoSEQ multiplex PCR. The sample gives about 70,000 clones, about nine tenths of which show up once; about 1.3% is in the top ten. These receptors' antigens are unknown. Sequenced material: unstimulated CD8+ T cells sorted from spleen or lymph node cells, taken before intestinal transplant. These receptor sequences come from a human donor who received an intestinal transplant. Both conserved end residues are part of each CDR3. Fields, in order: CDR3 DNA, CDR3 protein, V gene, D gene, J gene. D genes are given only for firm matches.

TGCAGCGCTCACAGGGTCACCGGGGAGCTGTTTTTT CSAHRVTGELFF TRBV29-1 . TRBJ2-2
TGTGCCAGCAGCTTAGGGGACAGGACGGGGAATGAGCAGTTCTTC CASSLGDRTGNEQFF TRBV11-1 TRBD1 TRBJ2-1
TGTGCCAGCAGTCAAGACAGAGGCTACGAGCAGTACTTC CASSQDRGYEQYF TRBV6-6 . TRBJ2-7
TGTGCCAGCAGTTTCCCCAGTTCACCCCTCCACTTT CASSFPSSPLHF TRBV27 . TRBJ1-6
TGTGCCAGCAGCCGGGACGGGGGGACCCCCCGGGAGCAGTACTTC CASSRDGGTPREQYF TRBV13 TRBD2 TRBJ2-7
TGTGCCAGCAGTGTGGGCCCAGTCGCAATCTTCTCTGGAAACACCATATATTTT CASSVGPVAIFSGNTIYF TRBV6-1 . TRBJ1-3
TGTGCCAGCAGCCCCACGGGGGGGGCAGAGACCCAGTACTTC CASSPTGGAETQYF TRBV7-3 TRBD2 TRBJ2-5
TGCAGCGTTGAGACACTCTATGGCTACACCTTC CSVETLYGYTF TRBV29-1 . TRBJ1-2
TGCGCCAGCAGGGACATAAAGAGCTCCTATAATTCACCCCTCCACTTT CASRDIKSSYNSPLHF TRBV5-1 . TRBJ1-6
TGTGCCAGCAGCTCCCTCGGGGGGACGACCTACGAGCAGTACTTC CASSSLGGTTYEQYF TRBV13 TRBD2 TRBJ2-7
TGCGCCAGCAGCAGGGAGGGAGAGACCCAGTACTTC CASSREGETQYF TRBV4-1 TRBD2 TRBJ2-5
TGTGCCATCAGTGAGTCGGGCAGGGGCCCGGCTAATGAAAAACTGTTTTTT CAISESGRGPANEKLFF TRBV10-3 . TRBJ1-4
TGTGCCAGCAGCTCGGGTGGCACTGAAGCTTTCTTT CASSSGGTEAFF TRBV7-6 . TRBJ1-1
TGTGCCAGTAATGGGGAGACCTACACCTTC CASNGETYTF TRBV19 . TRBJ1-2
TGCAGCGTTGACCGACAGGACCAAGTCTATGGCTACACCTTC CSVDRQDQVYGYTF TRBV29-1 . TRBJ1-2
TGTGCCAGCAGCGTAGGTTCAAATGAGCAGTTCTTC CASSVGSNEQFF TRBV9 . TRBJ2-1
TGTGCCAGCAGCCCCCGGTGGGCAGGCACCCACTCCTACAATGAGCAGTTCTTC CASSPRWAGTHSYNEQFF TRBV27 . TRBJ2-1
TGTGCCAGCAGCCGGGACTATGGCTACACCTTC CASSRDYGYTF TRBV7-9 . TRBJ1-2
TGTGCCAGCAGCTTAGAGTTTGGTACTCCCGAGACCCAGTACTTC CASSLEFGTPETQYF TRBV7-9 . TRBJ2-5
TGTGCCAGCGGGTATAGGGGGCTTGAGCCCCAGCATTTT CASGYRGLEPQHF TRBV2 TRBD1 TRBJ1-5
TGTGCTAGCAGCCCCGCGGACAGGGTGTGTGGCTACACCTTC CASSPADRVCGYTF TRBV7-7 TRBD1 TRBJ1-2
TGTGCCAGCAGCCCGACTCGGGGCACCGGGGAGCTGTTTTTT CASSPTRGTGELFF TRBV9 . TRBJ2-2
TGTGCCGGCGGAACCGGAGGGGACTACGAGCAGTACTTC CAGGTGGDYEQYF TRBV6-6 . TRBJ2-7
TGTGCCAGCAGCTCAACAGGTATCTCTGGAAACACCATATATTTT CASSSTGISGNTIYF TRBV7-9 . TRBJ1-3
TGTGCCAGCGGCGGAAGCGGCCCTATGGATGAGCAGTTCTTC CASGGSGPMDEQFF TRBV9 . TRBJ2-1
TGTGCCAGCAGCTTGGAGGGGGCCTGGGTGGGCACTGAAGCTTTCTTT CASSLEGAWVGTEAFF TRBV5-6 TRBD1 TRBJ1-1
TGTGCCAGCAGTTTATCCCGGGGGGGGTACACAGATACGCAGTATTTT CASSLSRGGYTDTQYF TRBV28 TRBD2 TRBJ2-3
TGTGCCAGCAGCTCACCGGGACAGGTGAACACCGGGGAGCTGTTTTTT CASSSPGQVNTGELFF TRBV7-6 TRBD1 TRBJ2-2
TGTGCCAGCAACCTACTAGAAAGGGAGACCCAGTACTTC CASNLLERETQYF TRBV9 . TRBJ2-5
TGTGCCAGCAGCGCCTTTTCCTCGGGACTAGGGTTACCCTACGAGCAGTACTTC CASSAFSSGLGLPYEQYF TRBV9 TRBD2 TRBJ2-7
TGCGCCAGCAGCACCCACCGGCGGGTTGATAAAAACATTCAGTACTTC CASSTHRRVDKNIQYF TRBV5-1 . TRBJ2-4
TGCGCCACCGTGGGGGGTCGGACTGAAGCTTTCTTT CATVGGRTEAFF TRBV10-2 . TRBJ1-1
TGTGCCAGCAGCGTCGGTGGACAGGGCTACGAGCAGTACTTC CASSVGGQGYEQYF TRBV9 TRBD1 TRBJ2-7
TGTGCCAGCAGCGTCTTTGGGGGCCGAGCCTACGAGCAGTACTTC CASSVFGGRAYEQYF TRBV13 . TRBJ2-7
TGTGCCAGTAAATACCTGGCCGTTGACTATGGCTACACCTTC CASKYLAVDYGYTF TRBV19 . TRBJ1-2
TGTGCCAGCAGTCCCTCGGGGGGTGCCGGGGAGCTGTTTTTT CASSPSGGAGELFF TRBV6-5 TRBD2 TRBJ2-2
TGCGCCAGCAGTGAGCAGGTGTTGGGAAACACCATATATTTT CASSEQVLGNTIYF TRBV10-2 . TRBJ1-3
TGCGCCAGCAGCCCGGGACAGTACCAAGAGACCCAGTACTTC CASSPGQYQETQYF TRBV5-1 TRBD1 TRBJ2-5
TGTGCTAGTGGTACCTCCTACAAGCGGGGGTATAGCGAGACCCAGTACTTC CASGTSYKRGYSETQYF TRBV12-5 TRBD2 TRBJ2-5
TGTGCCAGCAGTTCGACAGATGGGCAGCCCCAGCATTTT CASSSTDGQPQHF TRBV6-9 . TRBJ1-5